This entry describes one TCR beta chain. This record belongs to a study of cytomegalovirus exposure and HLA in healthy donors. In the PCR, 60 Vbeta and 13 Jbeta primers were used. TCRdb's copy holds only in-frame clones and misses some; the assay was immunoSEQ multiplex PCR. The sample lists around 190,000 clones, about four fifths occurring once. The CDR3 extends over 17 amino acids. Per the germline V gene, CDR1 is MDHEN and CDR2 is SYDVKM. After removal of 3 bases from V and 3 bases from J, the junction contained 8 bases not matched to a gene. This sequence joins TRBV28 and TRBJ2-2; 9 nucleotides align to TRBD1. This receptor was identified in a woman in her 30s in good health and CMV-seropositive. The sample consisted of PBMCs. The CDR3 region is CASSFRTGTGYTGELFF. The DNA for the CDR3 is TGTGCCAGCAGTTTCCGAACCGGGACAGGGTACACCGGGGAGCTGTTTTTT.